These 12 T cell receptor beta chains came from one sample sequenced in a study of cytomegalovirus exposure and HLA in healthy donors. The PCR contained 60 Vbeta and 13 Jbeta primers. Data came from immunoSEQ multiplex PCR; TCRdb stores just in-frame clones and leaves some out. The sample comprises under 150,000 clones, approximately 78% of which are singletons, and less than 3.5% rests with the top ten. Sequencing used PBMCs. These receptors all stem from a human donor in good health.

This clone was picked up a small number of times. The chain links TRBV6-5 to TRBJ1-3, with D tentatively TRBD1 (6 bases). V lost 3 bases and J lost 0, with 9 bases in between. This CDR3 contains 15 residues. CDR1 and CDR2 from the germline V gene are MNHEY and SVGAGI. Here the CDR3 reads CASSYEGVSGNTIYF. DNA of the CDR3: TGTGCCAGCAGTTATGAGGGGGTCTCTGGAAACACCATATATTTT.

The chain uses TRBV18 and TRBJ2-1, with a tentative D call TRBD2 (5 bases). Trimming stripped 4 bases from V and 1 base from J, with 8 bases between. Looked up from germline, CDR1 is KGHSH and CDR2 is LQKENI. The CDR3 length is 14 residues. The CDR3 region has the DNA TGTGCCAGCTCACTCGGACTGTCCTACAATGAGCAGTTCTTC. This gives the protein CASSLGLSYNEQFF.

V and J are TRBV2 and TRBJ1-5, with D unresolved. Looked up from germline, CDR1 is SNHLY and CDR2 is FYNNEI. The CDR3 has 16 residues. With 0 bases removed from V and 4 bases from J, the gap between germline ends came to 13 bases. The CDR3 reads CASSEARGVQNQPQHF. The CDR3, as DNA: TGTGCCAGCAGTGAAGCGCGGGGAGTTCAAAATCAGCCCCAGCATTTT.

This clone came up a few times. V usage is TRBV6-5 and J usage is TRBJ2-7; 9 bases map to TRBD1. The CDR3 sequence is 15 residues long. Germline lookup yields CDR1 MNHEY and CDR2 SVGAGI. V lost 2 bases and J lost 7; bases outside the gene matches: 9. CDR3 DNA: TGTGCCAGCAGTTACGTTACAGGGGGCGGAGGGGAGCAGTACTTC. Translation gives CASSYVTGGGGEQYF.

The chain couples TRBV18 to TRBJ1-1; maybe TRBD1 (5 bases). This CDR3 has 14 residues. Germline CDR1 and CDR2: KGHSH and LQKENI. V was trimmed by 3 bases and J by 4 bases, leaving 12 bases between them. The CDR3 region has the DNA TGTGCCAGCTCACCGCGGGGGGGAGGCACTGAAGCTTTCTTT. It yields the protein CASSPRGGGTEAFF.

The chain couples TRBV7-9 to TRBJ2-7, with TRBD2 matching over 11 bases. The CDR3 loop spans 19 amino acids. Germline CDR1 and CDR2: SEHNR and FQNEAQ (reference sequence). After removal of 5 bases from V and 2 bases from J, the junction contained 17 bases not matched to a gene. In DNA, the CDR3 is TGTGCCAGCAGCCCTCCTGGGACTAGCGGACTAATGGGTCCCTACGAGCAGTACTTC. This sequence encodes CASSPPGTSGLMGPYEQYF.

This chain uses TRBV6-1 with TRBJ1-1; D remains unclear. Trimming shortened V by 2 bases and J by 1 base, and 8 bases separated the two germline ends. The CDR3 is 14 residues long. The germline CDR1 and CDR2 sequences are MNHNS and SASEGT. CDR3 sequence reads: CASSEPGRNTEAFF. In DNA form, the CDR3 reads TGTGCCAGCAGTGAACCTGGCAGGAACACTGAAGCTTTCTTT.

This clone was detected a few times. The chain is built from TRBV7-3 and TRBJ2-3; TRBD2 aligns across 9 bases. V trimming: 5 bases; J trimming: 4 bases; junction bases outside the gene matches: 10. CDR1 SGHTA and CDR2 FQGTGA come from the germline V gene. The CDR3 has 16 residues. The CDR3 here is CASSPSGGRGADTQYF. For the CDR3, the DNA is TGTGCCAGCAGCCCGAGCGGGGGGAGGGGGGCAGATACGCAGTATTTT.

In nucleotides, the CDR3 is TGTGCCAGCAGTGACCGAGCGGGGGTCTCCTACAATGAGCAGTTCTTC. Its protein is CASSDRAGVSYNEQFF. This rearrangement joins TRBV6-1 to TRBJ2-1; 8 bases map to TRBD2. J was trimmed by 0 bases and V by 3 bases; bases with no gene match: 4. Germline CDR1 reads MNHNS; CDR2 reads SASEGT. This CDR3 is built from 16 residues.

The V gene is TRBV29-1, the J gene TRBJ1-1; D unclear. There are 11 residues in the CDR3. The germline V and J ends were trimmed by 4 bases and 0 bases, with 3 bases remaining between them. CDR1 and CDR2 (germline): SQVTM, ANQGSEA. Here the CDR3 reads CSVAMNTEAFF. CDR3 sequence (DNA): TGCAGCGTTGCCATGAACACTGAAGCTTTCTTT.

CDR3 residues: CASSYSRRGETQYF. In DNA form, the CDR3 reads TGTGCCAGCAGCTACTCGCGGAGGGGAGAGACCCAGTACTTC. The rearrangement uses TRBV5-6 and TRBJ2-5, with D tentatively TRBD2 (6 bases). V was trimmed by 3 bases and J by 4 bases, leaving 13 bases between them. The CDR3 totals 14 residues. Germline V gene data show CDR1 as SGHDT and CDR2 as YYEEEE.

The chain joins TRBV16 to TRBJ1-5, with D possibly being TRBD1 (5 bases). The V end was cut by 3 bases, the J end by 10 bases, with 22 bases between. The length of the CDR3 is 16 residues. Germline loops: CDR1 KGHSY, CDR2 FQNENV. CDR3 amino acids: CASSHDSLQISPPQHF. Written as DNA, the CDR3 is TGTGCCAGCAGCCACGACAGCTTACAAATTTCCCCACCCCAGCATTTT.